The 11 T cell receptor beta chains given below trace back to one sample, sequenced in a study of blood T cells in healthy people across ages. Alongside a J-beta primer mix, a sample-barcoded 5' primer served in a second PCR lasting roughly 7 to 12 cycles. TCRdb fed the 5' RACE reads into MiXCR, producing one record per CDR3 protein. Of about 290,000 distinct CDR3 sequences in the sample, roughly 26% are singletons; the top ten hold 29%. The sample taken for sequencing was blood. The receptors stem from a woman in her 70s in good health.

As for this clonotype: The junction does not match germline at one end; this may be a read error. The V call is TRBV29-1, the J call TRBJ2-7, with 7 bases matching TRBD1. Germline V gene sequence: CDR1 SQVTM, CDR2 ANQGSEA. The CDR3 is 13 residues long. The CDR3 reads CSVEVGTAERQYF. CDR3 nucleotide sequence: TGCAGCGTGGAAGTGGGGACAGCTGAGAGGCAGTACTTC.

This clonotype has ten or more counts. The gene calls are TRBV7-9 and TRBJ2-7; 7 bases map to TRBD1. This CDR3 spans 15 amino acids. Germline V CDR1 and CDR2: SEHNR, FQNEAQ (reference sequence). The V gene end was trimmed by 5 bases and the J gene end by 4 bases; junction bases not matched to a gene: 11. CDR3 coding DNA: TGTGCCAGCAGCCTATCACAGGGGCCGCGGTACGAGCAGTACTTC. Translated, it gives CASSLSQGPRYEQYF. The full variable domain, with the rest looked up from reference TRBV7-9 and TRBJ2-7, is DTGVSQNPRHKITKRGQNVTFRCDPISEHNRLYWYRQTLGQGPEFLTYFQNEAQLEKSRLLSDRFSAERPKGSFSTLEIQRTEQGDSAMYLCASSLSQGPRYEQYFGPGTRLTVT.

V usage is TRBV7-2 and J usage is TRBJ1-4; a weak D match, TRBD1 (5 bases). The germline gives CDR1 SGHTA, CDR2 FQGNSA. The CDR3 loop spans 13 amino acids. V dropped 1 base and J dropped 12 bases, with 12 bases sitting between them. The CDR3 DNA reads as TGTGCCAGCAGCTTAGGGCAGCTAGGGGAACTGTTTTTT. Protein sequence: CASSLGQLGELFF.

This chain connects TRBV2 to TRBJ2-4; D is ambiguous. Germline V lookup: CDR1 SNHLY, CDR2 FYNNEI. V was cut by 1 base and J by 0 bases, with 10 bases left in between. The CDR3 consists of 16 residues. In DNA form, the CDR3 reads TGTGCCAGCAGTGAAGGTATAACGATAGCCAAAAACATTCAGTACTTC. Protein sequence: CASSEGITIAKNIQYF.

This rearrangement joins TRBV24-1 to TRBJ2-1, with TRBD2 identical over 7 bases. CDR3 size: 15 residues. CDR1 and CDR2 (germline): KGHDR, SFDVKD. After removal of 3 bases from V and 8 bases from J, the junction contained 9 bases not matched to a gene. CDR3 sequence reads: CATSDGLAGTDEQFF. As DNA, the CDR3 is TGTGCCACCAGTGATGGATTAGCGGGTACGGATGAGCAGTTCTTC.

This clonotype turned up a few times. V is TRBV20-1 and J is TRBJ2-5, with 9 nucleotides matching TRBD2. Germline trimming cut 5 bases from V and 1 base from J; bases unmatched to any gene: 5. The CDR3 loop spans 14 amino acids. Germline V gene sequence: CDR1 DFQATT, CDR2 SNEGSKA (reference sequence). The CDR3 DNA follows: TGCAGTGCTGCGCTAGCGGGACCCCAAGAGACCCAGTACTTC. This gives the protein CSAALAGPQETQYF.

This clonotype was seen at least ten times. The rearrangement uses TRBV6-5 and TRBJ2-5; 8 bases are shared with TRBD2. Trimming removed 10 bases from V and 4 bases from J; junction bases left unmatched: 2. The V gene's germline CDR1 is MNHEY and CDR2 SVGAGI. This CDR3 region has 11 residues. CDR3 sequence reads: CATGTRETQYF. In DNA form, the CDR3 reads TGTGCCACAGGGACTAGAGAGACCCAGTACTTC.

This clonotype has at least ten counts. The chain employs TRBV6-1 and TRBJ2-1; 7 bases agree with TRBD2. This CDR3 is built from 13 residues. Germline CDR1 reads MNHNS; CDR2 reads SASEGT. The V segment lost 2 bases and the J segment 12 bases; nucleotides outside the gene matches: 7. DNA for the CDR3: TGTGCCAGCAGTGAATTTAGCGGGTCGGGGCAGTTCTTC. It codes for CASSEFSGSGQFF.

The chain couples TRBV12-3 or TRBV12-4 to TRBJ1-1, with 9 bases identical to TRBD1. CDR3 length: 16 amino acids. The V and J ends lost 6 bases and 1 base, in that order; junction bases with no gene match: 9. CDR3 coding DNA: TGTGCCAGCAGCTATTCCGGGACAGGGACGAACACTGAAGCTTTCTTT. Translation gives CASSYSGTGTNTEAFF.

This clonotype came up a few times. The chain recombines TRBV28 with TRBJ2-6; no definite D call. CDR1 is MDHEN, CDR2 SYDVKM, per germline. Deletions cut 1 base from V and 0 bases from J, with 4 bases between. This CDR3 is built from 15 residues. The CDR3 spells CASSLSSSGANVLTF. CDR3 DNA: TGTGCCAGCAGTTTATCGTCCTCTGGGGCCAACGTCCTGACTTTC.

The chain is built from TRBV12-3 or TRBV12-4 and TRBJ1-5, with D perhaps TRBD1 (5 bases). This CDR3 spans 16 amino acids. Between the trimmed V and J ends, which lost 0 bases and 0 bases, there was a span of 9 bases. This CDR3 reads CASSLASGLSNQPQHF. CDR3 coding DNA: TGTGCCAGCAGTTTAGCGTCGGGACTTAGCAATCAGCCCCAGCATTTT.